This T cell receptor (beta chain) originates from a study of shared clonotypes between healthy human individuals. Study-wide results and caveats: Several donors held about 5% of naive CD4 clonotypes in common.

CDR3 length: 18 amino acids. Germline V gives CDR1 LGHNA, CDR2 YSLEER. With V trimmed by 4 bases and J by 2 bases, 15 bases remained unmatched. A note on this clone: What it binds is unknown.

Produced via immunoSEQ multiplex PCR; TCRdb's table is partial and in-frame only. The table records just over 2,000,000 clones, roughly 95% of them present only once. The clonotype comes from a man between 18 and 29 years old in good health. The genes are TRBV4-3 and TRBJ2-3; 7 bases align to TRBD1. Input material: naive CD4+ T cells sorted from blood. Regarding subset: CD45RA+ positively selected. The CDR3 nucleotides read TGCGCCAGCAGCCCCCGCGGTGCAGGGGGATTTTTCACAGATACGCAGTATTTT. It encodes CASSPRGAGGFFTDTQYF.